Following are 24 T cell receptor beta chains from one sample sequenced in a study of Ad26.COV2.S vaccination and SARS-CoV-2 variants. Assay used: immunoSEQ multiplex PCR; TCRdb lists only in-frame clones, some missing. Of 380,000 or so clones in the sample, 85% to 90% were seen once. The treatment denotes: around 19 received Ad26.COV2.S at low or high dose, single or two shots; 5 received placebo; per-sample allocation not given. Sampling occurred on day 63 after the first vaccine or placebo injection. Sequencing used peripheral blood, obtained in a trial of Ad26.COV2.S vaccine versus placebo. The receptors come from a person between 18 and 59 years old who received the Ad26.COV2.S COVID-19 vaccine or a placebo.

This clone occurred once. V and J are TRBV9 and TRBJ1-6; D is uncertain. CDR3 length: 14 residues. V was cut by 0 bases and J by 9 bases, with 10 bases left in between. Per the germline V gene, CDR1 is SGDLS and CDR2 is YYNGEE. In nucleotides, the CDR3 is TGTGCCAGCAGCGTAGGCCAGGAGGGTTCACCCCTCCACTTT. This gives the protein CASSVGQEGSPLHF.

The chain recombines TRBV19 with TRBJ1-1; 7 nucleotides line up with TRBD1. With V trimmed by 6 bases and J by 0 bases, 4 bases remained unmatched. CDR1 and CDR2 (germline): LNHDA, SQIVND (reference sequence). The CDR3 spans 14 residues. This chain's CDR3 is CASRLQGLNTEAFF. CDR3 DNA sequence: TGTGCCAGTAGGCTACAGGGGTTGAACACTGAAGCTTTCTTT.

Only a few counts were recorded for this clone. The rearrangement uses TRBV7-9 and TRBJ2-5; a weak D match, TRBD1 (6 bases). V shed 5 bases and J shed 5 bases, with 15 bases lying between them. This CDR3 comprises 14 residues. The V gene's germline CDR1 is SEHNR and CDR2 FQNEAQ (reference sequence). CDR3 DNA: TGTGCCAGCAGCCTCTCCGGGACAATTGAGACCCAGTACTTC. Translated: CASSLSGTIETQYF.

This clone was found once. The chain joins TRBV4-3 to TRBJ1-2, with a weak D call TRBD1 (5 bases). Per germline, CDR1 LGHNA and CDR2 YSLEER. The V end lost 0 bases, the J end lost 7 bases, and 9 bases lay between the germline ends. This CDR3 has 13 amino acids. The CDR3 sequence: CASSQDHGAGYTF. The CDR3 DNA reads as TGCGCCAGCAGCCAAGATCACGGGGCTGGCTACACCTTC.

CDR3 in amino acids: CASSVGIGDEKLFF. In DNA form, the CDR3 reads TGTGCCAGCAGCGTAGGGATAGGGGACGAAAAACTGTTTTTT. V usage is TRBV9 and J usage is TRBJ1-4, with a weak D call TRBD1 (5 bases). The CDR3 loop spans 14 amino acids. The germline CDR1 and CDR2 sequences are SGDLS and YYNGEE. Trimming left V 0 bases short and J 8 bases short, with 11 bases between.

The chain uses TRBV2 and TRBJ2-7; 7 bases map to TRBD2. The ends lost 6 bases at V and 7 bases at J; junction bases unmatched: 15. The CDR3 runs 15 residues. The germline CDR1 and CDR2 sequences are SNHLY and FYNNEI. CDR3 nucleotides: TGTGCCAGCAGAGCCGGGGACTATTCCTCAGGGGAGCAGTACTTC. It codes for CASRAGDYSSGEQYF. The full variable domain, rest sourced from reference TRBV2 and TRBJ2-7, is EPEVTQTPSHQVTQMGQEVILRCVPISNHLYFYWYRQILGQKVEFLVSFYNNEISEKSEIFDDQFSVERPDGSNFTLKIRSTKLEDSAMYFCASRAGDYSSGEQYFGPGTRLTVT.

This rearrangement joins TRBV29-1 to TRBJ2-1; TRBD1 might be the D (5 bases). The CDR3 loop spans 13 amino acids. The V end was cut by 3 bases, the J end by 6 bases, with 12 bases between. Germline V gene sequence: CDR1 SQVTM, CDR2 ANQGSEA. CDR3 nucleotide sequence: TGCAGCGTTGACAGCCCCAGGGCCAATGAGCAGTTCTTC. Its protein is CSVDSPRANEQFF.

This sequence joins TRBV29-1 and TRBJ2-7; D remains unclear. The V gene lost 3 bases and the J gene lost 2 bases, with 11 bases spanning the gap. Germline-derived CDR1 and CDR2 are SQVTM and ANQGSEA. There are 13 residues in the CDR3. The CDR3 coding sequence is TGCAGCGTTGAGTCTTCGGAGACCTACGAGCAGTACTTC. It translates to CSVESSETYEQYF.

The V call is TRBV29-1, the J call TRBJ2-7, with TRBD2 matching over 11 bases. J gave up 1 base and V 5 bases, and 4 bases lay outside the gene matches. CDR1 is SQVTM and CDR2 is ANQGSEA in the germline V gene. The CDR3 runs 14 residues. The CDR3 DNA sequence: TGCAGCGTTACGGGACTAGCGGATTCCTACGAGCAGTACTTC. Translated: CSVTGLADSYEQYF.

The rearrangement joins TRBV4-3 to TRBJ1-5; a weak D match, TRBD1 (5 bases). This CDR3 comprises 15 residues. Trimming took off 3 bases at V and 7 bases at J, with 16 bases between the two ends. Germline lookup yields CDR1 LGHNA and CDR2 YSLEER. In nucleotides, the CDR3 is TGCGCCAGCAGCCAGACATGGGGGGGGAAGCAGCCCCAGCATTTT. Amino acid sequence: CASSQTWGGKQPQHF.

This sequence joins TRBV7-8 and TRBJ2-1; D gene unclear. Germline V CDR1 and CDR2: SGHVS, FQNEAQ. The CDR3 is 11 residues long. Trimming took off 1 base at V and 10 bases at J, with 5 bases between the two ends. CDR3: CASSLGSEQFF. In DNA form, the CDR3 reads TGTGCCAGCAGCTTAGGCTCGGAGCAGTTCTTC.

In DNA, the CDR3 is TGCGCCAGCAGCCAAGATTCCGGTTATAATGAAAAACTGTTTTTT. It encodes CASSQDSGYNEKLFF. This chain uses TRBV4-3 with TRBJ1-4; D remains ambiguous. The germline gives CDR1 LGHNA, CDR2 YSLEER. The CDR3 has 15 amino acids. Trimming left V 0 bases short and J 4 bases short, with 9 bases between.

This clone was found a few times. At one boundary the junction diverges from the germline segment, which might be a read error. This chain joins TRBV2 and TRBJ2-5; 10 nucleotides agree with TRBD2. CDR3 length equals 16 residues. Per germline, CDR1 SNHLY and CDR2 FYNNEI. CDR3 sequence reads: CASGDRSGGFQETQYF. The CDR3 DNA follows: TGTGCCAGCGGTGATCGTAGCGGGGGGTTCCAAGAGACCCAGTACTTC.

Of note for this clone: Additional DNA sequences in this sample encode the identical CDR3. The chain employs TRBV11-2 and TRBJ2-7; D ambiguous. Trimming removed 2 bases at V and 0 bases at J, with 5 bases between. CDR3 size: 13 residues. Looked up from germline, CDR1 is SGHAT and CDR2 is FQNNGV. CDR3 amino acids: CASSLTDSYEQYF. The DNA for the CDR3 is TGTGCCAGCAGCTTAACCGACTCCTACGAGCAGTACTTC.

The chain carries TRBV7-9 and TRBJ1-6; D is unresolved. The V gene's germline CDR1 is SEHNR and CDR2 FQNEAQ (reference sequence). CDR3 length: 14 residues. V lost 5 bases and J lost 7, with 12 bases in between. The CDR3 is CASSLDSVNSPLHF. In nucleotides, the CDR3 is TGTGCCAGCAGCCTCGACTCCGTCAATTCACCCCTCCACTTT.

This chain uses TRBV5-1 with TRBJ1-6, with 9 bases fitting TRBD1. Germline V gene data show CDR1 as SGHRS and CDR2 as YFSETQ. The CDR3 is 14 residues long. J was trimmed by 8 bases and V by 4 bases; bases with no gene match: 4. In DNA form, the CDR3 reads TGCGCCAGCAGCCTCTGGACAGGGGATTCACCCCTCCACTTT. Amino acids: CASSLWTGDSPLHF.

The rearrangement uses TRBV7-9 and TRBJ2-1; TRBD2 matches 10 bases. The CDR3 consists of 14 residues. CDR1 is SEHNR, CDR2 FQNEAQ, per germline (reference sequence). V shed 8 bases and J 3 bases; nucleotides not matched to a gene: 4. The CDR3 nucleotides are TGTGCCAGCGGTGCTAGCGGGAGCTACAATGAGCAGTTCTTC. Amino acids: CASGASGSYNEQFF. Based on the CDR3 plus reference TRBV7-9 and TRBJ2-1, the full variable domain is DTGVSQNPRHKITKRGQNVTFRCDPISEHNRLYWYRQTLGQGPEFLTYFQNEAQLEKSRLLSDRFSAERPKGSFSTLEIQRTEQGDSAMYLCASGASGSYNEQFFGPGTRLTVL.

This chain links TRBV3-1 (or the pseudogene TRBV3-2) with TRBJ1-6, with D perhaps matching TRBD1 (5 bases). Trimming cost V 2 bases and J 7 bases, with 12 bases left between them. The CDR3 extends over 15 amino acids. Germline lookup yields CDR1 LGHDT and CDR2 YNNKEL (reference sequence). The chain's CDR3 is CASSQQGVRNSPLHF. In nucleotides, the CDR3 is TGTGCCAGCAGCCAACAGGGAGTTAGGAATTCACCCCTCCACTTT.

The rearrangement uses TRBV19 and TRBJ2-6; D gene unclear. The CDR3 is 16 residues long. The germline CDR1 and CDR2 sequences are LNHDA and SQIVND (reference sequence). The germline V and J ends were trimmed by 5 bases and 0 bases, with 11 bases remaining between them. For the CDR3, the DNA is TGTGCCAGTAGTGTCCAAGTCAACTCTGGGGCCAACGTCCTGACTTTC. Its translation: CASSVQVNSGANVLTF.

The CDR3 reads CASSFPPASGRDYNEQFF. In DNA form, the CDR3 reads TGTGCCAGCAGCTTTCCTCCGGCTAGCGGGAGAGATTACAATGAGCAGTTCTTC. This chain links TRBV7-9 with TRBJ2-1; 10 nucleotides align to TRBD2. Germline CDR1 reads SEHNR; CDR2 reads FQNEAQ (reference sequence). The CDR3 length is 18 residues. The V gene end was trimmed by 3 bases and the J gene end by 4 bases; junction bases not matched to a gene: 12.

CDR3 amino acids: CASSARITGELFF. CDR3 nucleotides: TGCGCCAGCAGTGCCAGGATCACCGGGGAGCTGTTTTTT. The rearrangement uses TRBV10-2 and TRBJ2-2; D unresolved. V lost 4 bases, J lost 4 bases, and 7 bases lay in between. Looked up from germline, CDR1 is WSHSY and CDR2 is SAAADI. The CDR3 loop spans 13 amino acids.

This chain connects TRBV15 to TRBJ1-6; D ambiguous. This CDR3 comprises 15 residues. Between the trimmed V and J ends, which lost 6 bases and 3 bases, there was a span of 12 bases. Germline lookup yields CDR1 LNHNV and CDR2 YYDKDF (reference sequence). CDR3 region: CATRDGDGYNSPLHF. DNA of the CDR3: TGTGCCACCAGAGATGGGGATGGCTATAATTCACCCCTCCACTTT. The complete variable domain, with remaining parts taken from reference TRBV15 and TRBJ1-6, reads DAMVIQNPRYQVTQFGKPVTLSCSQTLNHNVMYWYQQKSSQAPKLLFHYYDKDFNNEADTPDNFQSRRPNTSFCFLDIRSPGLGDTAMYLCATRDGDGYNSPLHFGNGTRLTVT.

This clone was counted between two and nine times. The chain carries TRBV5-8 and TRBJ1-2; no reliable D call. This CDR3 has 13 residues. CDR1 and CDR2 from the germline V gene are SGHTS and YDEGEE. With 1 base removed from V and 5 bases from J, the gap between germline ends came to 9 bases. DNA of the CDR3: TGTGCCAGCAGCTTGATCTCCGGGTATGGCTACACCTTC. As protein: CASSLISGYGYTF.

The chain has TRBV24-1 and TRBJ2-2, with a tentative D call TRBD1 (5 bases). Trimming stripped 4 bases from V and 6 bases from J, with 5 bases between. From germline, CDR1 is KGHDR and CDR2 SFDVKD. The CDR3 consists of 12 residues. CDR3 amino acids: CATSEGAGELFF. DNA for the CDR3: TGTGCCACCAGTGAAGGGGCCGGGGAGCTGTTTTTT.